This T cell receptor (beta chain) was identified during a study of blood T cell repertoires in COVID-19. This CDR3 has 14 amino acids. The germline V gene has CDR1 MDHEN and CDR2 SYDVKM. This clone was seen just once. Mismatch with germline at one junction end may stem from a read error. The table came from immunoSEQ multiplex PCR; TCRdb's copy has only in-frame clones and leaves some out. The repertoire includes roughly 150,000 clones, roughly 93% of them detected once, and approximately 5% sits in the top ten. The chain carries TRBV28 and TRBJ1-4; D gene uncertain. The sequence came from a man aged 18 to 30 with COVID-19, enrolled during active disease. Sequences were obtained from peripheral blood. In nucleotides, the CDR3 is TGTGCCAGCAGCTTGACTGCCGCAAATGAAAAACTGCTTTTT. Translating gives CASSLTAANEKLLF.